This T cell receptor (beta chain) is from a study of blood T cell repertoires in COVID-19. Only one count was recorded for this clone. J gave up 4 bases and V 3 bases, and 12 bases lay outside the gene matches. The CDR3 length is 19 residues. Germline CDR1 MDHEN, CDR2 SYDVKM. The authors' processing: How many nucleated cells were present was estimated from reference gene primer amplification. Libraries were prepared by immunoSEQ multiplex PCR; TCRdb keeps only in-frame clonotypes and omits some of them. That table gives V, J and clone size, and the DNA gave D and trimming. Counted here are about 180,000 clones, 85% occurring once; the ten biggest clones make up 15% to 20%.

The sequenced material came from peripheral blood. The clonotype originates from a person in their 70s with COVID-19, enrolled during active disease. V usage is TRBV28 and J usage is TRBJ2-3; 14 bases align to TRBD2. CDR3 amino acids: CASSLRPGTSGSGADTQYF. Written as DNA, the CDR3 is TGTGCCAGCAGTTTGCGGCCTGGGACTAGCGGGAGTGGCGCAGATACGCAGTATTTT.